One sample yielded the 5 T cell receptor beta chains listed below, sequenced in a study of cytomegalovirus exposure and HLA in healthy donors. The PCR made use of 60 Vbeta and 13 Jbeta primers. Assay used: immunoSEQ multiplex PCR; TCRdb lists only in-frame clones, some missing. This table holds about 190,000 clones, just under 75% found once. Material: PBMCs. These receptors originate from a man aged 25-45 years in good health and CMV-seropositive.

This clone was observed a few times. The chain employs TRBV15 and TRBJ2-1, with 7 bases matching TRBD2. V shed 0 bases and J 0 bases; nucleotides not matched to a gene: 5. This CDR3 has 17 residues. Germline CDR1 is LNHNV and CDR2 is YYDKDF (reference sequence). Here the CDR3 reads CATSRELRGSSYNEQFF. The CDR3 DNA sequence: TGTGCCACCAGCAGAGAACTGCGGGGGAGCTCCTACAATGAGCAGTTCTTC.

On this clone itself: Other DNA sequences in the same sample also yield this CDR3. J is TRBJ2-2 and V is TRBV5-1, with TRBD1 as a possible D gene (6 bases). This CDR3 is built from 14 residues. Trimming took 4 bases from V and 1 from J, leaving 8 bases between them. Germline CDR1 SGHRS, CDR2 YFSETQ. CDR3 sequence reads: CASSPGQNTGELFF. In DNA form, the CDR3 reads TGCGCCAGCAGCCCGGGACAGAACACCGGGGAGCTGTTTTTT. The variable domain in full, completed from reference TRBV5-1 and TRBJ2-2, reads KAGVTQTPRYLIKTRGQQVTLSCSPISGHRSVSWYQQTPGQGLQFLFEYFSETQRNKGNFPGRFSGRQFSNSRSEMNVSTLELGDSALYLCASSPGQNTGELFFGEGSRLTVL.

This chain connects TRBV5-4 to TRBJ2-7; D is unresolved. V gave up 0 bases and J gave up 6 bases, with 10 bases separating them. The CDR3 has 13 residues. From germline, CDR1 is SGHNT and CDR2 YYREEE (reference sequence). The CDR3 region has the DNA TGTGCCAGCAGCTTGGAGCCAGGCTTCGAGCAGTACTTC. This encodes CASSLEPGFEQYF.

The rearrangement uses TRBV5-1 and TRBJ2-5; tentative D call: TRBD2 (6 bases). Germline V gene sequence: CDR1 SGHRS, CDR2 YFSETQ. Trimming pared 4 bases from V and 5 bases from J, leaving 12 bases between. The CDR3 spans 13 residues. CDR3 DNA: TGCGCCAGCAGCGCGGGACCAAGGGAGACCCAGTACTTC. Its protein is CASSAGPRETQYF.

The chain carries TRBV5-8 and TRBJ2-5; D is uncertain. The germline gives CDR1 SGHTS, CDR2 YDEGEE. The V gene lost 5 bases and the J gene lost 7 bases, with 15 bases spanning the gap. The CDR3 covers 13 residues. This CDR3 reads CASSKRPHRTQYF. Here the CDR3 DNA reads TGTGCCAGCAGTAAGCGCCCACACCGGACCCAGTACTTC.